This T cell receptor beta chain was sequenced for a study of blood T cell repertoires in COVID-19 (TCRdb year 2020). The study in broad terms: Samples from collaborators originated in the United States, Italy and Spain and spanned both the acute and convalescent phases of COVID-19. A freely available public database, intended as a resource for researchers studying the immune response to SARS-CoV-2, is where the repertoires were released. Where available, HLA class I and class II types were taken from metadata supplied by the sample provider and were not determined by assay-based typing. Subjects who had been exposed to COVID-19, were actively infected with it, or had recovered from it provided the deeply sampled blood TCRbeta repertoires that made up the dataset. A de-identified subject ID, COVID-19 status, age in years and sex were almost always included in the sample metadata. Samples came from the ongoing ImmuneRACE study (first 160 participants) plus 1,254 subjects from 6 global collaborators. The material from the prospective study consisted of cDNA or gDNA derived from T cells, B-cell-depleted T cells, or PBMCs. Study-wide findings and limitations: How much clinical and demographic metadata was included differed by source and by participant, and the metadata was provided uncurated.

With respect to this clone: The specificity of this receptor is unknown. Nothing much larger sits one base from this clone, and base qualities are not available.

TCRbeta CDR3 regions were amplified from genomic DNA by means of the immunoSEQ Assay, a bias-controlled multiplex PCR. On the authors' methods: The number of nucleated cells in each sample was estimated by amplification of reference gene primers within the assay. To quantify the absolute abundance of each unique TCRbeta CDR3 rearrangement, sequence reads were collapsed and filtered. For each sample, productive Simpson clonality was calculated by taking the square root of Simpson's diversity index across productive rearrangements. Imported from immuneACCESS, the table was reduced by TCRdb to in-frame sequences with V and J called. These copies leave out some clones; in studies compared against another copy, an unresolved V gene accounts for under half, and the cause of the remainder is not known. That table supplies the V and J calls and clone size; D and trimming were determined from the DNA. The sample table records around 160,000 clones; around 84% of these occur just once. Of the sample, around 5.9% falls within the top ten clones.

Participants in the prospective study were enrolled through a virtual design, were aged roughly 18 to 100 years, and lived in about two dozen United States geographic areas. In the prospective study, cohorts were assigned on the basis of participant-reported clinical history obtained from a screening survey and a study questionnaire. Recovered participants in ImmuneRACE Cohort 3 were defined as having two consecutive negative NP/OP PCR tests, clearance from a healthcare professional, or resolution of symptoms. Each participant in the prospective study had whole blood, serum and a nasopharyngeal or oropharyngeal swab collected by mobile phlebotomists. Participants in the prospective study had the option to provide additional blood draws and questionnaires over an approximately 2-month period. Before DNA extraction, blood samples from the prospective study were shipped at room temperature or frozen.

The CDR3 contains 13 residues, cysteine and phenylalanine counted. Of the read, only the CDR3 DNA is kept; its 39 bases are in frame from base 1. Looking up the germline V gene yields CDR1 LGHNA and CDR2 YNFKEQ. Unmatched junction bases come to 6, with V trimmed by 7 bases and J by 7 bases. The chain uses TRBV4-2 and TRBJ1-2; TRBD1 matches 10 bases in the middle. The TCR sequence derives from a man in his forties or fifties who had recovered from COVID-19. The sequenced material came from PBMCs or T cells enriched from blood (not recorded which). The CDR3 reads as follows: CASIGQGVGGYTF. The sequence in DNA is TGTGCCAGCATCGGACAGGGGGTAGGTGGCTACACCTTC.